Following are 8 T cell receptor beta chains from one sample sequenced in a study of CD8 T cells in Susac syndrome. RNA totalling roughly 0.5 to 1 ug underwent reverse transcription with random hexamers. TCRdb re-analysed the immunoSEQ multiplex PCR reads in MiXCR, keeping a single row per CDR3 protein. The sample includes 160,000 or so distinct CDR3 sequences, roughly 92% seen only once; the top ten take 0.1% to 0.12%. Sequencing was performed on CD4+ T cells from PBMCs. Source of these receptors: a human donor with Susac syndrome.

This sequence joins TRBV4-1 and TRBJ2-7; D may be TRBD1 or TRBD2 (5 bases each). Between the trimmed V and J ends, which lost 3 bases and 6 bases, there was a span of 27 bases. Germline CDR1 reads MGHRA; CDR2 reads YSYEKL. The length of the CDR3 is 18 residues. CDR3 residues: CASSHLPGRGKTVGEQYF. The CDR3 DNA sequence: TGCGCCAGCAGCCACCTCCCGGGAAGGGGTAAAACGGTCGGCGAGCAGTACTTC.

CDR3: CASSPGTDSNQPQHF. The CDR3 nucleotides are TGTGCCAGCAGCCCCGGGACGGATAGCAATCAGCCCCAGCATTTT. The genes are TRBV4-2 and TRBJ1-5; TRBD1 is a possible D gene (5 bases). The V and J ends lost 4 bases and 0 bases respectively, with 10 bases between them. CDR3 length: 15 residues. Germline V lookup: CDR1 LGHNA, CDR2 YNFKEQ.

The chain couples TRBV4-2 to TRBJ2-6; no reliable D call. Germline V gene sequence: CDR1 LGHNA, CDR2 YNFKEQ. The CDR3 runs 17 residues. Trimming took off 1 base at V and 1 base at J, with 11 bases between the two ends. The CDR3 protein is CASSQAPSLSGANVLTF. As DNA, the CDR3 is TGTGCCAGCAGCCAAGCCCCCAGTTTATCTGGGGCCAACGTCCTGACTTTC.

The chain uses TRBV7-9 and TRBJ2-7; TRBD2 is a possible D gene (5 bases). The CDR3 extends over 13 amino acids. Trimming shortened V by 1 base and J by 3 bases, and 7 bases separated the two germline ends. CDR1 and CDR2 (germline): SEHNR, FQNEAQ (reference sequence). For the CDR3, the DNA is TGTGCCAGCAGCTTAGACGCGGGCTACGAGCAGTACTTC. It encodes CASSLDAGYEQYF.

The V call is TRBV7-9, the J call TRBJ1-5; perhaps TRBD1 as D (5 bases). V gave up 5 bases and J gave up 1 base, with 9 bases separating them. CDR3 length: 14 residues. The germline gives CDR1 SEHNR, CDR2 FQNEAQ (reference sequence). The CDR3 coding sequence is TGTGCCAGCAGCACGGACAAAAGCAATCAGCCCCAGCATTTT. Translated, it gives CASSTDKSNQPQHF.

This rearrangement joins TRBV7-2 to TRBJ2-4; D is perhaps TRBD1 (6 bases). V shed 5 bases and J shed 5 bases, with 16 bases lying between them. The CDR3 is 15 amino acids. Germline loops: CDR1 SGHTA, CDR2 FQGNSA. CDR3 sequence (DNA): TGTGCCAGCAGCCGTAGTGACAGGCGACAAAACATTCAGTACTTC. Amino acid sequence: CASSRSDRRQNIQYF.

The chain recombines TRBV19 with TRBJ1-1, with TRBD1 as a possible D gene (5 bases). The CDR3 is made up of 14 amino acids. Trimming stripped 3 bases from V and 7 bases from J, with 15 bases between. Germline CDR1 is LNHDA and CDR2 is SQIVND (reference sequence). CDR3 in amino acids: CASSMGRERVEAFF. CDR3 bases: TGTGCCAGTAGTATGGGCAGGGAACGGGTTGAAGCTTTCTTT.

This chain joins TRBV19 and TRBJ1-4; tentatively, D is TRBD1 (6 bases). The germline V gene has CDR1 LNHDA and CDR2 SQIVND (reference sequence). V gave up 3 bases and J gave up 0 bases, with 11 bases separating them. CDR3 length: 16 residues. CDR3 DNA sequence: TGTGCCAGTAGTATCGGACAGCCCGCAACTAATGAAAAACTGTTTTTT. Translating gives CASSIGQPATNEKLFF.